These 19 T cell receptor beta chains originate from one sample sequenced in a study of TIL therapy for anti-PD-1-resistant metastatic lung cancer. The immunoSEQ assay was v3. Clones were sequenced by immunoSEQ multiplex PCR, and TCRdb holds only the in-frame ones, with some missing. This sample has 45,000 to 60,000 clones, with approximately 70% found just once. As for time point: pre-treatment sample, taken before nivolumab and TIL therapy. Most excised metastases sampled were pleural nodules or supraclavicular lymph nodes. This material consisted of tumor tissue, taken at baseline. These receptors came from a person aged 25-85 years with non-small cell lung cancer.

This chain connects TRBV6-1 to TRBJ1-2; 8 positions match TRBD1. J was trimmed by 13 bases and V by 6 bases; bases with no gene match: 16. CDR1 and CDR2 (germline): MNHNS, SASEGT. The length of the CDR3 is 14 residues. In DNA, the CDR3 is TGTGCCAGCAGCCAACCGGACAGGGTACTTGAATCCACCTTC. Its protein is CASSQPDRVLESTF.

The chain joins TRBV5-1 to TRBJ2-1, with 9 bases fitting TRBD2. Trimming removed 0 bases from V and 5 bases from J; junction bases left unmatched: 6. Looked up from germline, CDR1 is SGHRS and CDR2 is YFSETQ. There are 16 residues in the CDR3. The CDR3 protein is CASSLAAGGRDNEQFF. The DNA for the CDR3 is TGCGCCAGCAGCTTGGCGGCGGGAGGGAGAGACAATGAGCAGTTCTTC.

The V gene is TRBV28, the J gene TRBJ1-3; the match to TRBD1 covers 9 bases. CDR3 length: 14 amino acids. V shed 4 bases and J 2 bases; nucleotides not matched to a gene: 0. Germline values: CDR1 MDHEN, CDR2 SYDVKM. The CDR3 DNA sequence: TGTGCCAGCAGTTACAGGGGGCCTGGAAACACCATATATTTT. This translates into CASSYRGPGNTIYF. Filled out from reference TRBV28 and TRBJ1-3, the complete variable domain reads DVKVTQSSRYLVKRTGEKVFLECVQDMDHENMFWYRQDPGLGLRLIYFSYDVKMKEKGDIPEGYSVSREKKERFSLILESASTNQTSMYLCASSYRGPGNTIYFGEGSWLTVV.

The V and J genes are TRBV9 and TRBJ1-2; TRBD1 matches 10 bases. After removal of 4 bases from V and 4 bases from J, the junction contained 7 bases not matched to a gene. The germline CDR1 and CDR2 sequences are SGDLS and YYNGEE. The CDR3 length is 15 residues. CDR3 DNA: TGTGCCAGCAGCCCTCGGACAGGGGGTACCTATGGCTACACCTTC. Amino acids: CASSPRTGGTYGYTF.

This clone was detected only a few times. This chain uses TRBV7-9 with TRBJ2-7; the D call may be TRBD1 or TRBD2 (5 bases each). Trimming cost V 0 bases and J 7 bases, with 13 bases left between them. The length of the CDR3 is 14 residues. The germline gives CDR1 SEHNR, CDR2 FQNEAQ (reference sequence). The CDR3 DNA reads as TGTGCCAGCAGCTTAGCGGGACGCCCCATTGAGCAGTACTTC. Translating gives CASSLAGRPIEQYF.

This clone was detected only a few times. The junction differs from germline at one of its ends, possibly a read error. The CDR3 loop is CASSSGLAGEKTQYF. CDR3 bases: TGTGCTAGCAGCTCTGGACTAGCGGGGGAGAAGACCCAGTACTTC. The V and J genes are TRBV7-7 and TRBJ2-5, with 13 positions matching TRBD2. Germline V gives CDR1 SSHAT, CDR2 FNYEAQ (reference sequence). This CDR3 is built from 15 residues.

The rearrangement uses TRBV5-8 and TRBJ2-1, with D perhaps TRBD1 or TRBD2 (5 bases each). V lost 2 bases and J 8 bases, leaving 17 bases between the germline ends. The germline V gene encodes CDR1 SGHTS and CDR2 YDEGEE. The CDR3 sequence is 15 residues long. CDR3 in DNA: TGTGCCAGCAGCTTCTCTTTCGGGGCGTACCATGAGCAGTTCTTC. Translation gives CASSFSFGAYHEQFF.

The CDR3 DNA sequence: TGTGCCAGTAGTAGGGGACTAGCGGGACCCGGAGGACCAGATACGCAGTATTTT. It translates to CASSRGLAGPGGPDTQYF. The chain combines TRBV19 with TRBJ2-3; 13 bases are shared with TRBD2. Germline values: CDR1 LNHDA, CDR2 SQIVND (reference sequence). V was pared by 4 bases and J by 4 bases, with 11 bases of the junction left unmatched. The CDR3 is 18 amino acids.

The chain is built from TRBV5-1 and TRBJ2-3; unclear D gene. CDR1 is SGHRS, CDR2 YFSETQ, per germline. The V end lost 4 bases, the J end lost 3 bases, and 3 bases lay between the germline ends. This CDR3 spans 11 amino acids. CDR3 amino acids: CASSTTDTQYF. The CDR3 coding sequence is TGCGCCAGCAGCACGACAGATACGCAGTATTTT. Variable domain in full (rest from reference TRBV5-1 and TRBJ2-3): KAGVTQTPRYLIKTRGQQVTLSCSPISGHRSVSWYQQTPGQGLQFLFEYFSETQRNKGNFPGRFSGRQFSNSRSEMNVSTLELGDSALYLCASSTTDTQYFGPGTRLTVL.

Comments on this clone: The identical CDR3 is also encoded by other nucleotide sequences in the sample. The V call is TRBV7-9, the J call TRBJ2-7; unclear D gene. Between the trimmed V and J ends, which lost 2 bases and 0 bases, there was a span of 5 bases. The length of the CDR3 is 13 residues. Per the germline V gene, CDR1 is SEHNR and CDR2 is FQNEAQ (reference sequence). The CDR3, as DNA: TGTGCCAGCAGCTTACCCGGCTCCTACGAGCAGTACTTC. Translated, it gives CASSLPGSYEQYF.

CDR3 sequence: CASSFGLGLASYEQYF. In nucleotides, the CDR3 is TGCGCCAGCAGCTTCGGTCTGGGACTAGCCTCCTACGAGCAGTACTTC. The J gene is TRBJ2-7, the V gene TRBV5-1; 9 bases match TRBD2. Losses at the gene ends were 2 bases for V and 0 bases for J; bases not matched to a gene: 6. The germline V gene encodes CDR1 SGHRS and CDR2 YFSETQ. The CDR3 has 16 residues.

The chain is built from TRBV10-3 and TRBJ2-7, with 11 bases lining up with TRBD1. The V and J ends lost 11 bases and 0 bases, in that order; junction bases with no gene match: 9. CDR1 and CDR2 from the germline V gene are ENHRY and SYGVKD. CDR3 length: 15 residues. CDR3 residues: CASGQGAGSSYEQYF. In DNA, the CDR3 is TGTGCCTCAGGACAGGGGGCGGGAAGCTCCTACGAGCAGTACTTC.

This clone was observed a handful of times. The chain is built from TRBV2 and TRBJ2-7, with unresolved D. The V and J ends lost 3 bases and 5 bases respectively, with 5 bases between them. Germline V gene data show CDR1 as SNHLY and CDR2 as FYNNEI. The CDR3 spans 11 residues. The chain's CDR3 is CASSESHEQYF. The DNA for the CDR3 is TGTGCCAGCAGTGAGTCCCACGAGCAGTACTTC.

CDR3 DNA sequence: TGTGCCAGCAGTGTCGGTGGCAATCAGCCCCAGCATTTT. This encodes CASSVGGNQPQHF. The V gene is TRBV2, the J gene TRBJ1-5, with D hard to call. V dropped 4 bases and J dropped 2 bases, with 6 bases sitting between them. In germline, CDR1 is SNHLY, CDR2 FYNNEI. CDR3 length: 13 amino acids.

The chain uses TRBV4-2 and TRBJ2-7; D not resolved. Trimming left V 2 bases short and J 4 bases short, with 15 bases between. This CDR3 spans 15 amino acids. The germline CDR1 and CDR2 sequences are LGHNA and YNFKEQ. In DNA, the CDR3 is TGTGCCAGCAGCCAAAACGCTCACGACGCTTACGAGCAGTACTTC. Protein sequence: CASSQNAHDAYEQYF.

This clone was counted once. The chain links TRBV19 to TRBJ2-7, with a tentative D call TRBD2 (5 bases). Germline V CDR1 and CDR2: LNHDA, SQIVND (reference sequence). This CDR3 is 13 amino acids long. V was trimmed by 5 bases and J by 3 bases, leaving 11 bases between them. The CDR3 sequence is CASSPSSLYEQYF. CDR3 in DNA: TGTGCCAGTAGTCCTAGCTCACTCTACGAGCAGTACTTC.

This clone showed up just once. The rearrangement joins TRBV9 to TRBJ2-1, with 8 positions matching TRBD2. The V segment lost 2 bases and the J segment 9 bases; nucleotides outside the gene matches: 7. The CDR3 extends over 14 amino acids. CDR1 SGDLS and CDR2 YYNGEE come from the germline V gene. The CDR3 DNA sequence: TGTGCCAGCAGCGTTGTCGGGAGGGCCTCTGAGCAGTTCTTC. This sequence encodes CASSVVGRASEQFF.

The CDR3, as DNA: TGCAGCGTTGAAGTAAGGTTCTCTTCAGAAGCTTTCTTT. It yields the protein CSVEVRFSSEAFF. This chain joins TRBV29-1 and TRBJ1-1, with unresolved D. V shed 1 base and J shed 8 bases, with 14 bases lying between them. In germline, CDR1 is SQVTM, CDR2 ANQGSEA. This CDR3 spans 13 amino acids. The full variable domain, its missing parts supplied by reference TRBV29-1 and TRBJ1-1, is SAVISQKPSRDICQRGTSLTIQCQVDSQVTMMFWYRQQPGQSLTLIATANQGSEATYESGFVIDKFPISRPNLTFSTLTVSNMSPEDSSIYLCSVEVRFSSEAFFGQGTRLTVV.

The chain links TRBV5-1 to TRBJ1-2; perhaps TRBD1 as D (5 bases). Germline V gene sequence: CDR1 SGHRS, CDR2 YFSETQ. The V end was cut by 0 bases, the J end by 4 bases, with 10 bases between. This CDR3 is 14 amino acids long. Here the CDR3 DNA reads TGCGCCAGCAGCTTGGGGGGGAGAGGCTATGGCTACACCTTC. Its translation is CASSLGGRGYGYTF.